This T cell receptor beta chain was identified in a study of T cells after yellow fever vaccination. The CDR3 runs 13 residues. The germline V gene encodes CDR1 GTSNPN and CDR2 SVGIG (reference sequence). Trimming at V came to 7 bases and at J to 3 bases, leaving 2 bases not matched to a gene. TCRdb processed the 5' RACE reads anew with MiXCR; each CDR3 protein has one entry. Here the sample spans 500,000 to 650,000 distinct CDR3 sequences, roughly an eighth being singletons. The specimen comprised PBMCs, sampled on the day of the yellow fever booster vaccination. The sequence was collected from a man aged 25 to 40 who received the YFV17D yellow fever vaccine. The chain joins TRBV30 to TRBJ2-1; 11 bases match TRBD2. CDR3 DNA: TGTGCCTACGGGACTAGCGGCTACAATGAGCAGTTCTTC. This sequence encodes CAYGTSGYNEQFF.